A selection of T cell receptor beta chains follows, all from one sample in a study of T cell changes during pregnancy in multiple sclerosis. Measured with immunoSEQ multiplex PCR; TCRdb has only the in-frame clones, and not every one. Of roughly 110,000 clones listed, 80% to 95% are singletons. This material consisted of peripheral blood, taken after pregnancy. The receptor source for this set is a female donor with multiple sclerosis, enrolled in a pregnancy study. Both conserved end residues are part of each CDR3. D genes are given only for firm matches. The size entry is marked missing in some rows and otherwise reads once, few, many or a size class.

V: TRBV15
D: .
length: 16
size: .
J: TRBJ2-1
CDR3: CATSRGGGSSYNEQFF
DNA: TGTGCCACCAGCAGAGGAGGGGGTTCCTCCTACAATGAGCAGTTCTTC

V: TRBV5-1
D: .
length: 15
size: .
J: TRBJ1-3
CDR3: CASSLPSTGGNTIYF
DNA: TGCGCCAGCAGCCTCCCGTCGACAGGTGGAAACACCATATATTTT

V: TRBV30
D: .
length: 16
size: .
J: TRBJ2-1
CDR3: CAWSGRSRGGMNEQFF
DNA: TGTGCCTGGAGTGGACGGTCTAGGGGGGGAATGAATGAGCAGTTCTTC

V: TRBV7-3
D: .
length: 14
size: .
J: TRBJ1-2
CDR3: CASSPLRRADGYTF
DNA: TGTGCCAGCAGCCCGTTACGCCGTGCGGATGGCTACACCTTC

V: TRBV4-1
D: .
length: 14
size: .
J: TRBJ1-1
CDR3: CASSQDPVNTEAFF
DNA: TGCGCCAGCAGCCAAGATCCTGTGAACACTGAAGCTTTCTTT

V: TRBV28
D: TRBD2
length: 15
size: .
J: TRBJ2-7
CDR3: CASSLLAGDTYEQYF
DNA: TGTGCCAGCAGTTTATTAGCGGGCGATACCTACGAGCAGTACTTC

V: TRBV4-1
D: TRBD1
length: 17
size: .
J: TRBJ1-4
CDR3: CASAKGAGTGRGEKLFF
DNA: TGCGCCAGCGCAAAGGGGGCAGGTACGGGTCGTGGAGAAAAACTGTTTTTT

V: TRBV5-6
D: .
length: 16
size: .
J: TRBJ1-1
CDR3: CASSLAATGANTEAFF
DNA: TGTGCCAGCAGCTTGGCTGCGACAGGAGCCAACACTGAAGCTTTCTTT

V: TRBV19
D: TRBD1
length: 14
size: .
J: TRBJ1-1
CDR3: CASRPDRGRTEAFF
DNA: TGTGCCAGTAGGCCTGACAGGGGACGCACTGAAGCTTTCTTT

V: TRBV6-6
D: TRBD1
length: 15
size: .
J: TRBJ2-1
CDR3: CASTKGQANYNEQFF
DNA: TGTGCCAGCACCAAGGGACAGGCGAACTACAATGAGCAGTTCTTC

V: TRBV6-1
D: .
length: 15
size: .
J: TRBJ2-5
CDR3: CASSTEGRGQETQYF
DNA: TGTGCCAGCAGCACCGAGGGCCGGGGCCAAGAGACCCAGTACTTC

V: TRBV19
D: .
length: 14
size: .
J: TRBJ1-1
CDR3: CASNPLGGKTEAFF
DNA: TGTGCCAGTAACCCATTGGGGGGGAAGACTGAAGCTTTCTTT

V: TRBV5-1
D: TRBD2
length: 15
size: once
J: TRBJ2-5
CDR3: CASSPAGSGGETQYF
DNA: TGCGCCAGCAGTCCTGCCGGCAGCGGGGGAGAGACCCAGTACTTC

V: TRBV5-1
D: .
length: 15
size: once
J: TRBJ2-2
CDR3: CASSLGGANTGELFF
DNA: TGCGCCAGCAGCTTGGGGGGGGCGAACACCGGGGAGCTGTTTTTT

V: TRBV6-5
D: .
length: 12
size: few
J: TRBJ1-1
CDR3: CASGATGTEAFF
DNA: TGTGCCAGCGGAGCGACTGGGACTGAAGCTTTCTTT

V: TRBV2
D: .
length: 12
size: few
J: TRBJ1-4
CDR3: CASSTQAEKLFF
DNA: TGTGCCAGCAGTACCCAGGCTGAAAAACTGTTTTTT

V: TRBV18
D: TRBD1
length: 17
size: .
J: TRBJ1-5
CDR3: CASSPGTGGLSNQPQHF
DNA: TGTGCCAGCTCACCAGGGACAGGGGGTTTAAGCAATCAGCCCCAGCATTTT

V: TRBV7-9
D: .
length: 14
size: .
J: TRBJ2-3
CDR3: CASTQRAGPDTQYF
DNA: TGTGCCAGCACCCAGAGGGCGGGGCCAGATACGCAGTATTTT

V: TRBV27
D: TRBD2
length: 18
size: once
J: TRBJ2-1
CDR3: CASGTSGSWWSSYNEQFF
DNA: TGTGCCAGCGGGACTAGCGGGTCCTGGTGGAGCTCCTACAATGAGCAGTTCTTC

V: TRBV5-1
D: .
length: 14
size: .
J: TRBJ1-5
CDR3: CASSLTPDMAPQHF
DNA: TGCGCCAGCAGCTTGACACCGGACATGGCGCCCCAGCATTTT

V: TRBV5-1
D: TRBD1
length: 15
size: .
J: TRBJ1-2
CDR3: CASSLAWGTGLGYTF
DNA: TGCGCCAGCAGCTTGGCCTGGGGGACAGGGCTTGGCTACACCTTC

V: TRBV19
D: .
length: 13
size: .
J: TRBJ2-7
CDR3: CASSIPPGNEQYF
DNA: TGTGCCAGTAGTATTCCGCCAGGGAACGAGCAGTACTTC

V: TRBV19
D: TRBD2
length: 14
size: .
J: TRBJ2-7
CDR3: CASSRAGVNDEQYF
DNA: TGTGCCAGTAGTAGGGCGGGAGTTAACGACGAGCAGTACTTC

V: TRBV28
D: TRBD1
length: 17
size: .
J: TRBJ2-7
CDR3: CASSFMATGTGIREQYF
DNA: TGTGCCAGCAGTTTTATGGCCACCGGGACAGGAATTCGGGAGCAGTACTTC

V: TRBV7-9
D: TRBD2
length: 15
size: .
J: TRBJ2-7
CDR3: CASSLEIAGVREQYF
DNA: TGTGCCAGCAGCTTAGAAATAGCGGGGGTCCGCGAGCAGTACTTC

V: TRBV2
D: .
length: 13
size: .
J: TRBJ2-5
CDR3: CASSSGGEETQYF
DNA: TGTGCCAGCTCATCCGGAGGGGAAGAGACCCAGTACTTC

V: TRBV6-5
D: TRBD1
length: 15
size: .
J: TRBJ2-7
CDR3: CASSTGQGFTYEQYF
DNA: TGTGCCAGCAGTACCGGACAGGGGTTCACCTACGAGCAGTACTTC

V: TRBV18
D: TRBD2
length: 16
size: .
J: TRBJ2-5
CDR3: CASSPPSGGLQETQYF
DNA: TGTGCCAGCTCACCCCCTAGCGGGGGCCTCCAAGAGACCCAGTACTTC

V: TRBV29-1
D: TRBD2
length: 15
size: .
J: TRBJ2-7
CDR3: CSVDGAGERAYEQYF
DNA: TGCAGCGTTGACGGGGCGGGAGAAAGAGCCTACGAGCAGTACTTC

V: TRBV5-4
D: TRBD2
length: 17
size: .
J: TRBJ2-5
CDR3: CASSSGGLAGNQETQYF
DNA: TGTGCCAGCAGCTCTGGGGGACTAGCGGGGAACCAAGAGACCCAGTACTTC

V: TRBV4-2
D: TRBD2
length: 16
size: .
J: TRBJ2-3
CDR3: CASSQDLGLAVNTQYF
DNA: TGTGCCAGCAGCCAAGATCTCGGGCTAGCGGTGAATACGCAGTATTTT

V: TRBV30
D: TRBD2
length: 14
size: .
J: TRBJ2-1
CDR3: CAWLKLAGGNEQFF
DNA: TGTGCCTGGCTAAAACTAGCGGGGGGCAATGAGCAGTTCTTC

V: TRBV29-1
D: .
length: 13
size: .
J: TRBJ2-5
CDR3: CSVCQGGEETQYF
DNA: TGCAGCGTTTGCCAGGGAGGTGAAGAGACCCAGTACTTC

V: TRBV15
D: TRBD2
length: 13
size: .
J: TRBJ2-3
CDR3: CATSSGGTDTQYF
DNA: TGTGCCACCAGCAGCGGGGGGACCGATACGCAGTATTTT

V: TRBV10-3
D: TRBD1
length: 14
size: .
J: TRBJ1-2
CDR3: CAIRRDSTNYGYTF
DNA: TGTGCCATCAGGAGGGACAGTACTAACTATGGCTACACCTTC

V: TRBV5-6
D: TRBD2
length: 14
size: .
J: TRBJ2-7
CDR3: CASSRGSIGYEQYF
DNA: TGTGCCAGCAGCCGCGGGAGTATCGGCTACGAGCAGTACTTC

V: TRBV7-2
D: .
length: 14
size: .
J: TRBJ2-2
CDR3: CASSLGVVAGELFF
DNA: TGTGCCAGCAGCTTAGGAGTGGTTGCCGGGGAGCTGTTTTTT

V: TRBV27
D: .
length: 11
size: once
J: TRBJ2-1
CDR3: CASTRGEEQFF
DNA: TGTGCCAGCACCCGGGGTGAGGAGCAGTTCTTC

V: TRBV5-1
D: TRBD1
length: 14
size: once
J: TRBJ1-2
CDR3: CASSSGQGADGYTF
DNA: TGCGCCAGCAGCTCGGGACAGGGGGCCGATGGCTACACCTTC

V: TRBV30
D: .
length: 16
size: .
J: TRBJ1-5
CDR3: CAWSVRGGRLEEPQHF
DNA: TGTGCCTGGAGCGTTAGGGGGGGGAGGTTAGAGGAGCCCCAGCATTTT

V: TRBV6-5
D: .
length: 16
size: once
J: TRBJ2-5
CDR3: CASSYGTSWLQETQYF
DNA: TGTGCCAGCAGTTACGGGACAAGTTGGCTACAAGAGACCCAGTACTTC

V: TRBV20-1
D: .
length: 11
size: once
J: TRBJ2-1
CDR3: CSARRSTEQFF
DNA: TGCAGTGCTAGAAGGAGTACTGAGCAGTTCTTC

V: TRBV7-6
D: TRBD1
length: 16
size: .
J: TRBJ1-1
CDR3: CASSLGPQGGNTEAFF
DNA: TGTGCCAGCAGCCTAGGTCCACAGGGGGGGAACACTGAAGCTTTCTTT

V: TRBV28
D: TRBD2
length: 15
size: .
J: TRBJ2-1
CDR3: CASSPGTSGRGEQFF
DNA: TGTGCCAGCAGCCCTGGGACTAGCGGGAGGGGTGAGCAGTTCTTC

V: TRBV6-5
D: .
length: 15
size: .
J: TRBJ2-2
CDR3: CASSRQGLNTGELFF
DNA: TGTGCCAGCAGCCGACAGGGACTTAACACCGGGGAGCTGTTTTTT

V: TRBV6-1
D: TRBD2
length: 16
size: .
J: TRBJ2-1
CDR3: CASSASGRASINEQFF
DNA: TGTGCCAGCAGTGCTAGCGGGAGGGCCTCTATCAATGAGCAGTTCTTC

V: TRBV18
D: .
length: 14
size: .
J: TRBJ2-5
CDR3: CASSPTRNGETQYF
DNA: TGTGCCAGCTCACCGACTAGGAATGGGGAGACCCAGTACTTC

V: TRBV5-4
D: .
length: 15
size: .
J: TRBJ1-4
CDR3: CASSRRPTTNEKLFF
DNA: TGTGCCAGCAGCCGCAGGCCCACAACTAATGAAAAACTGTTTTTT

V: TRBV7-2
D: .
length: 16
size: few
J: TRBJ1-6
CDR3: CASSLGTTGRNSPLHF
DNA: TGTGCCAGCAGCTTAGGAACGACAGGACGTAATTCACCCCTCCACTTT

V: TRBV7-9
D: .
length: 14
size: .
J: TRBJ2-2
CDR3: CASSPGENTGELFF
DNA: TGTGCCAGCAGCCCGGGGGAGAACACCGGGGAGCTGTTTTTT